This T cell receptor (beta chain) was captured by sequencing in a study of shared clonotypes between healthy human individuals. General study results and limits: What naive subsets generally showed was a larger estimated richness than memory subsets showed.

The repertoire was sequenced with immunoSEQ multiplex PCR; TCRdb's copy has only in-frame clones and lacks some. Of approximately 1.5 million clones in the sample, 97% to 99% were seen once. The CDR3 has 12 amino acids. Germline CDR1 reads MDHEN; CDR2 reads SYDVKM. V lost 2 bases and J lost 4, with 5 bases in between. Concerning this clone: The antigen is undetermined. The sample holds other DNA sequences that translate to the same CDR3.

Participating donors were healthy, HIV-negative adults free of recent acute infections or vaccinations. The sequenced material came from naive CD4+ T cells sorted from blood. The subset was: CD45RA+ positively selected. The sequence derives from a man in his thirties or forties in good health. This chain links TRBV28 with TRBJ1-2; D is perhaps TRBD1 (5 bases). CDR3 coding DNA: TGTGCCAGCAGTTTAGACAGCTATGGCTACACCTTC. Residues: CASSLDSYGYTF.